The rows below give T cell receptor beta chains drawn from one sample of a study of T cells in Graves' hyperthyroidism and ophthalmopathy. Via MiXCR, TCRdb re-called the multiplex PCR reads, giving one row per CDR3 protein. There are 270,000 or so distinct CDR3 sequences in the sample; nearly 15% occur only once, and over 25% lies in the top ten. Sample: blood. Receptors were obtained from a woman between 45 and 60 years old with Graves' hyperthyroidism that later progressed to Graves' ophthalmopathy. Both conserved end residues are part of each CDR3. The D gene is left open where the match is weak. Expanded clones get a size class; other rows say once, few or many, or leave the size out.

D gene: -
J gene: TRBJ1-2
clone size: once
CDR3 length: 16
V gene: TRBV12-3/TRBV12-4
CDR3 protein: CASSLALGDRNYGYTF
CDR3 DNA: TGTGCCAGCAGTTTAGCTTTGGGTGACAGAAACTATGGCTACACCTTC

D gene: TRBD2
J gene: TRBJ2-1
clone size: -
CDR3 length: 16
V gene: TRBV9
CDR3 protein: CASSPLLAGGNNEQFF
CDR3 DNA: TGTGCCAGCAGTCCCCTCTTGGCGGGAGGGAACAATGAGCAGTTCTTC

D gene: -
J gene: TRBJ1-1
clone size: few
CDR3 length: 16
V gene: TRBV7-8
CDR3 protein: CASSLVLGRGDTEAFF
CDR3 DNA: TGTGCCAGCAGCTTAGTTCTCGGCAGGGGAGACACTGAAGCTTTCTTT

D gene: TRBD1
J gene: TRBJ1-5
clone size: -
CDR3 length: 16
V gene: TRBV7-8
CDR3 protein: CASSLDGQGSNQPQHF
CDR3 DNA: TGTGCCAGCAGCTTAGACGGACAGGGAAGCAATCAGCCCCAGCATTTT

D gene: -
J gene: TRBJ1-2
clone size: -
CDR3 length: 17
V gene: TRBV14
CDR3 protein: CASSHGFSGEANYGYTF
CDR3 DNA: TGTGCCAGCAGCCACGGATTTTCAGGCGAAGCCAACTATGGCTACACCTTC

D gene: -
J gene: TRBJ2-2
clone size: -
CDR3 length: 15
V gene: TRBV5-4
CDR3 protein: CASSSRASNTGELFF
CDR3 DNA: TGTGCCAGCAGCTCCAGGGCGTCGAACACCGGGGAGCTGTTTTTT

D gene: TRBD1
J gene: TRBJ2-3
clone size: many
CDR3 length: 14
V gene: TRBV3-1
CDR3 protein: CASSLGQVTDTQYF
CDR3 DNA: TGTGCCAGCAGCCTCGGACAGGTGACAGATACGCAGTATTTT

D gene: -
J gene: TRBJ2-1
clone size: many
CDR3 length: 16
V gene: TRBV28
CDR3 protein: CASSLPRGLGVNEQFF
CDR3 DNA: TGTGCCAGCAGTTTACCCCGCGGATTAGGGGTCAATGAGCAGTTCTTC

D gene: -
J gene: TRBJ2-3
clone size: many
CDR3 length: 14
V gene: TRBV27
CDR3 protein: CASSWASGTDTQYF
CDR3 DNA: TGTGCCAGCAGTTGGGCTAGCGGCACAGATACGCAGTATTTT

D gene: -
J gene: TRBJ2-1
clone size: few
CDR3 length: 14
V gene: TRBV5-5
CDR3 protein: CASSFERTYNEQFF
CDR3 DNA: TGTGCCAGCAGCTTCGAACGCACCTACAATGAGCAGTTCTTC

D gene: -
J gene: TRBJ2-7
clone size: -
CDR3 length: 15
V gene: TRBV20-1
CDR3 protein: CSAQDRKSGSYEQYF
CDR3 DNA: TGCAGTGCCCAGGACCGTAAGAGTGGGTCCTACGAGCAGTACTTC

D gene: -
J gene: TRBJ2-7
clone size: many
CDR3 length: 13
V gene: TRBV20-1
CDR3 protein: CSARIGISYEQYF
CDR3 DNA: TGCAGTGCTAGAATAGGGATCTCCTACGAGCAGTACTTC

D gene: TRBD1
J gene: TRBJ1-1
clone size: many
CDR3 length: 15
V gene: TRBV25-1
CDR3 protein: CASSDSGTGDTEAFF
CDR3 DNA: TGTGCCAGCAGTGACTCCGGCACAGGGGACACTGAAGCTTTCTTT

D gene: TRBD1
J gene: TRBJ2-2
clone size: -
CDR3 length: 16
V gene: TRBV5-1
CDR3 protein: CASSLIRTGSTEELFF
CDR3 DNA: TGCGCCAGCAGCTTGATTCGGACAGGGTCCACCGAGGAGCTGTTTTTT

D gene: -
J gene: TRBJ1-1
clone size: many
CDR3 length: 16
V gene: TRBV5-1
CDR3 protein: CASSLVPMGENTEAFF
CDR3 DNA: TGCGCCAGCAGCTTGGTCCCAATGGGGGAAAACACTGAAGCTTTCTTT

D gene: TRBD1
J gene: TRBJ1-6
clone size: many
CDR3 length: 16
V gene: TRBV28
CDR3 protein: CASSSRGTGGNSPLHF
CDR3 DNA: TGTGCCAGCAGTTCCAGGGGGACAGGGGGGAATTCACCCCTCCACTTT

D gene: TRBD1
J gene: TRBJ2-5
clone size: many
CDR3 length: 15
V gene: TRBV7-9
CDR3 protein: CASSTFSTGGETQYF
CDR3 DNA: TGTGCCAGCAGCACCTTCTCGACAGGGGGGGAGACCCAGTACTTC

D gene: -
J gene: TRBJ2-2
clone size: -
CDR3 length: 14
V gene: TRBV6-6
CDR3 protein: CASSYGSDAGELFF
CDR3 DNA: TGTGCCAGCAGTTACGGGTCGGACGCCGGGGAGCTGTTTTTT

D gene: -
J gene: TRBJ1-3
clone size: -
CDR3 length: 14
V gene: TRBV27
CDR3 protein: CASSPRPEGNTIYF
CDR3 DNA: TGTGCCAGCAGTCCACGACCGGAAGGAAACACCATATATTTT

D gene: TRBD1
J gene: TRBJ1-2
clone size: few
CDR3 length: 13
V gene: TRBV30
CDR3 protein: CAWETGGSYGYTF
CDR3 DNA: TGTGCCTGGGAGACAGGGGGCTCCTATGGCTACACCTTC

D gene: TRBD2
J gene: TRBJ2-5
clone size: many
CDR3 length: 15
V gene: TRBV11-2
CDR3 protein: CASSLEAGGPRTQYF
CDR3 DNA: TGTGCCAGCAGCTTAGAGGCGGGAGGGCCCAGGACCCAGTACTTC

D gene: TRBD1
J gene: TRBJ2-5
clone size: few
CDR3 length: 12
V gene: TRBV20-1
CDR3 protein: CSALDRVETQYF
CDR3 DNA: TGCAGTGCTTTGGACAGGGTAGAGACCCAGTACTTC

D gene: TRBD1
J gene: TRBJ1-4
clone size: -
CDR3 length: 15
V gene: TRBV20-1
CDR3 protein: CSARDIQGAREKLFF
CDR3 DNA: TGCAGTGCTAGAGATATTCAGGGGGCTCGAGAAAAACTGTTTTTT

D gene: -
J gene: TRBJ2-7
clone size: many
CDR3 length: 15
V gene: TRBV7-2
CDR3 protein: CASSWTGTVAYEQYF
CDR3 DNA: TGTGCCAGCAGCTGGACCGGGACGGTAGCCTACGAGCAGTACTTC

D gene: TRBD2
J gene: TRBJ2-7
clone size: many
CDR3 length: 14
V gene: TRBV2
CDR3 protein: CASLGTSASYEQYF
CDR3 DNA: TGTGCCAGCCTAGGGACTAGCGCTTCCTACGAGCAGTACTTC

D gene: -
J gene: TRBJ2-5
clone size: many
CDR3 length: 16
V gene: TRBV24-1
CDR3 protein: CATSDTPGRGTETQYF
CDR3 DNA: TGTGCCACCAGCGACACACCCGGAAGGGGGACAGAGACCCAGTACTTC

D gene: -
J gene: TRBJ2-1
clone size: many
CDR3 length: 16
V gene: TRBV7-3
CDR3 protein: CASSLQPGSSYNEQFF
CDR3 DNA: TGTGCCAGCAGCTTACAACCGGGGAGCTCCTACAATGAGCAGTTCTTC

D gene: -
J gene: TRBJ2-1
clone size: few
CDR3 length: 16
V gene: TRBV6-2/TRBV6-3
CDR3 protein: CASTYSPGTSYNEQFF
CDR3 DNA: TGTGCCAGCACCTACTCCCCGGGGACCTCCTACAATGAGCAGTTCTTC

D gene: -
J gene: TRBJ1-5
clone size: -
CDR3 length: 12
V gene: TRBV27
CDR3 protein: CASRTANQPQHF
CDR3 DNA: TGTGCCAGCAGGACAGCGAATCAGCCCCAGCATTTT

D gene: -
J gene: TRBJ1-5
clone size: many
CDR3 length: 16
V gene: TRBV6-1
CDR3 protein: CASSEARGYTNQPQHF
CDR3 DNA: TGTGCCAGCAGTGAAGCGAGGGGGTACACCAATCAGCCCCAGCATTTT

D gene: TRBD2
J gene: TRBJ2-1
clone size: many
CDR3 length: 15
V gene: TRBV5-1
CDR3 protein: CASSLGRGGNNEQFF
CDR3 DNA: TGCGCCAGCAGCTTGGGGCGGGGGGGGAACAATGAGCAGTTCTTC

D gene: TRBD2
J gene: TRBJ2-7
clone size: many
CDR3 length: 20
V gene: TRBV12-3/TRBV12-4
CDR3 protein: CASSFFMVWDGRGSSYEQYF
CDR3 DNA: TGTGCCAGCAGTTTCTTTATGGTTTGGGACGGGCGGGGGAGCTCCTACGAGCAGTACTTC

D gene: TRBD1
J gene: TRBJ1-5
clone size: many
CDR3 length: 14
V gene: TRBV27
CDR3 protein: CASGRDRGNQPQHF
CDR3 DNA: TGTGCCAGCGGCCGGGACAGGGGCAATCAGCCCCAGCATTTT

D gene: TRBD1
J gene: TRBJ2-1
clone size: -
CDR3 length: 13
V gene: TRBV7-2
CDR3 protein: CASSSYRGNEQFF
CDR3 DNA: TGTGCCAGCAGCTCGTACAGGGGTAATGAGCAGTTCTTC

D gene: -
J gene: TRBJ2-1
clone size: many
CDR3 length: 18
V gene: TRBV7-7
CDR3 protein: CASSLNPIDSTMNNEQFF
CDR3 DNA: TGTGCTAGCAGCTTAAACCCAATCGACAGCACGATGAACAATGAGCAGTTCTTC

D gene: TRBD1
J gene: TRBJ1-5
clone size: many
CDR3 length: 14
V gene: TRBV20-1
CDR3 protein: CSAAPGQDNQPQHF
CDR3 DNA: TGCAGTGCTGCACCGGGACAGGATAATCAGCCCCAGCATTTT

D gene: TRBD1
J gene: TRBJ2-2
clone size: many
CDR3 length: 15
V gene: TRBV18
CDR3 protein: CASSPGTANTGELFF
CDR3 DNA: TGTGCCAGCTCACCAGGGACAGCGAACACCGGGGAGCTGTTTTTT

D gene: TRBD2
J gene: TRBJ2-7
clone size: many
CDR3 length: 17
V gene: TRBV6-6
CDR3 protein: CASSYHPTLAGGYEQYF
CDR3 DNA: TGTGCCAGCAGTTACCACCCTACCCTAGCGGGGGGATACGAGCAGTACTTC

D gene: TRBD1
J gene: TRBJ2-7
clone size: many
CDR3 length: 16
V gene: TRBV12-3/TRBV12-4
CDR3 protein: CASSFGTGLSSYEQYF
CDR3 DNA: TGTGCCAGCAGTTTTGGGACAGGGCTTAGCTCCTACGAGCAGTACTTC

D gene: TRBD2
J gene: TRBJ2-1
clone size: -
CDR3 length: 15
V gene: TRBV24-1
CDR3 protein: CATSDDGRASNEQFF
CDR3 DNA: TGTGCCACCAGTGACGACGGGAGGGCCAGCAATGAGCAGTTCTTC

D gene: -
J gene: TRBJ2-1
clone size: few
CDR3 length: 13
V gene: TRBV5-6
CDR3 protein: CASSLGASNEQFF
CDR3 DNA: TGTGCCAGCAGCTTGGGGGCCAGCAATGAGCAGTTCTTC

D gene: -
J gene: TRBJ2-6
clone size: many
CDR3 length: 14
V gene: TRBV27
CDR3 protein: CASSLWSGANVLTF
CDR3 DNA: TGTGCCAGCAGTTTATGGTCTGGGGCCAACGTCCTGACTTTC

D gene: TRBD2
J gene: TRBJ2-1
clone size: many
CDR3 length: 14
V gene: TRBV20-1
CDR3 protein: CSASRLAEYNEQFF
CDR3 DNA: TGCAGTGCTAGCAGACTAGCGGAATACAATGAGCAGTTCTTC

D gene: -
J gene: TRBJ2-5
clone size: many
CDR3 length: 13
V gene: TRBV5-1
CDR3 protein: CASSPTGTETQYF
CDR3 DNA: TGCGCCAGCAGCCCGACCGGGACAGAGACCCAGTACTTC

D gene: -
J gene: TRBJ2-7
clone size: many
CDR3 length: 14
V gene: TRBV27
CDR3 protein: CASSLRGPSYEQYF
CDR3 DNA: TGTGCCAGCAGTTTACGTGGACCCTCCTACGAGCAGTACTTC

D gene: TRBD2
J gene: TRBJ2-7
clone size: many
CDR3 length: 15
V gene: TRBV9
CDR3 protein: CASSVQAGGAYEQYF
CDR3 DNA: TGTGCCAGCAGCGTTCAAGCGGGAGGGGCCTACGAGCAGTACTTC

D gene: TRBD1
J gene: TRBJ1-1
clone size: -
CDR3 length: 14
V gene: TRBV12-3/TRBV12-4
CDR3 protein: CASSTGQGAAPAFF
CDR3 DNA: TGTGCCAGCAGTACGGGACAGGGGGCCGCTCCAGCTTTCTTT

D gene: TRBD1
J gene: TRBJ1-5
clone size: many
CDR3 length: 18
V gene: TRBV5-1
CDR3 protein: CASSLVGSGTGGFQPQHF
CDR3 DNA: TGCGCCAGCAGCTTAGTGGGGTCCGGGACAGGGGGCTTTCAGCCCCAGCATTTT

D gene: TRBD1
J gene: TRBJ1-2
clone size: few
CDR3 length: 13
V gene: TRBV7-9
CDR3 protein: CASQRGPNYGYTF
CDR3 DNA: TGTGCCAGTCAGAGGGGGCCTAACTATGGCTACACCTTC

D gene: -
J gene: TRBJ2-1
clone size: many
CDR3 length: 14
V gene: TRBV27
CDR3 protein: CASTAGVSYNEQFF
CDR3 DNA: TGTGCCAGCACTGCCGGGGTCTCCTACAATGAGCAGTTCTTC

D gene: TRBD2
J gene: TRBJ2-7
clone size: many
CDR3 length: 16
V gene: TRBV28
CDR3 protein: CASTGVSGRGPYEQYF
CDR3 DNA: TGTGCCAGCACGGGGGTTAGCGGGAGGGGGCCCTACGAGCAGTACTTC

D gene: TRBD2
J gene: TRBJ2-3
clone size: many
CDR3 length: 16
V gene: TRBV12-3/TRBV12-4
CDR3 protein: CASSLGTSRRTDTQYF
CDR3 DNA: TGTGCCAGCAGTTTAGGGACTAGCAGACGCACAGATACGCAGTATTTT

D gene: -
J gene: TRBJ2-4
clone size: many
CDR3 length: 19
V gene: TRBV28
CDR3 protein: CASSLLIGAGVLAKNIQYF
CDR3 DNA: TGTGCCAGCAGTTTATTAATCGGTGCAGGGGTCCTAGCCAAAAACATTCAGTACTTC

D gene: TRBD1
J gene: TRBJ1-6
clone size: -
CDR3 length: 14
V gene: TRBV9
CDR3 protein: CASSVEQGNSPLHF
CDR3 DNA: TGTGCCAGCAGCGTAGAACAGGGGAATTCACCCCTCCACTTT

D gene: TRBD1
J gene: TRBJ1-5
clone size: -
CDR3 length: 16
V gene: TRBV27
CDR3 protein: CASSFHQQGFSQPQHF
CDR3 DNA: TGTGCCAGCAGTTTCCACCAACAGGGGTTCAGTCAGCCCCAGCATTTT

D gene: TRBD2
J gene: TRBJ2-7
clone size: many
CDR3 length: 15
V gene: TRBV15
CDR3 protein: CATGGRSTTSGEQYF
CDR3 DNA: TGTGCCACCGGCGGGAGGTCGACAACGTCGGGGGAGCAGTACTTC